These 18 T cell receptor beta chains came from one sample sequenced in a study of cytomegalovirus exposure and HLA in healthy donors. Both 60 Vbeta primers and 13 Jbeta primers went into the PCR. The table came from immunoSEQ multiplex PCR; TCRdb's copy has only in-frame clones and leaves some out. The data hold approximately 70,000 clones, with around 78% observed a single time. Sample: PBMCs. These receptors were collected from a man in his fifties in good health and CMV-seronegative.

This rearrangement joins TRBV5-1 to TRBJ1-4; tentatively, D is TRBD1 (6 bases). Germline CDR1 SGHRS, CDR2 YFSETQ. Trimming left V 0 bases short and J 3 bases short, with 12 bases between. The CDR3 sequence is 16 residues long. CDR3 sequence: CASSLAGKGANEKLFF. Written as DNA, the CDR3 is TGCGCCAGCAGCTTGGCGGGGAAGGGGGCTAATGAAAAACTGTTTTTT.

The chain combines TRBV6-1 with TRBJ2-5, with D maybe TRBD1 (6 bases). This CDR3 has 14 amino acids. The V end lost 2 bases, the J end lost 5 bases, and 12 bases lay between the germline ends. Germline V gives CDR1 MNHNS, CDR2 SASEGT. The CDR3 sequence is CASSESGTYETQYF. CDR3 nucleotide sequence: TGTGCCAGCAGTGAATCGGGGACATATGAGACCCAGTACTTC.

This rearrangement joins TRBV5-4 to TRBJ2-5; 12 positions match TRBD2. Germline V CDR1 and CDR2: SGHNT, YYREEE (reference sequence). V trimming: 0 bases; J trimming: 5 bases; junction bases outside the gene matches: 5. The CDR3 is 16 amino acids. CDR3 region: CASSLGLAGVTETQYF. The CDR3 DNA reads as TGTGCCAGCAGCTTGGGACTAGCGGGAGTAACGGAGACCCAGTACTTC.

This clone was counted only a few times. J is TRBJ2-3 and V is TRBV5-4, with D maybe TRBD1 (6 bases). Trimming cost V 4 bases and J 2 bases, with 20 bases left between them. The CDR3 spans 17 residues. Germline assignment: CDR1 SGHNT and CDR2 YYREEE (reference sequence). In nucleotides, the CDR3 is TGTGCCAGCAGCCGGGTGGGGACAAGTTCGTTCACAGATACGCAGTATTTT. It translates to CASSRVGTSSFTDTQYF.

This clone was picked up a small number of times. V is TRBV5-6 and J is TRBJ1-2; D is possibly TRBD1 (6 bases). Trimming removed 0 bases from V and 2 bases from J, with 8 bases in between. Germline assignment: CDR1 SGHDT and CDR2 YYEEEE. The CDR3 runs 14 residues. CDR3 in DNA: TGTGCCAGCAGCTTGGTACAGGGAAACTATGGCTACACCTTC. It encodes CASSLVQGNYGYTF.

This clone was picked up a small number of times. The chain has TRBV2 and TRBJ2-3; 9 nucleotides agree with TRBD2. Germline V gene sequence: CDR1 SNHLY, CDR2 FYNNEI. CDR3 length: 16 residues. Trimming took 7 bases from V and 2 from J; bases not matched to a gene: 10. DNA for the CDR3: TGTGCCAGCAAGTACGTGCCTAGCGGGGCCACAGATACGCAGTATTTT. This sequence encodes CASKYVPSGATDTQYF.

In DNA form, the CDR3 reads TGTGCCAGCAGTGCCCAAAACAGCATTGAAGCTTTCTTT. Its translation: CASSAQNSIEAFF. The chain combines TRBV9 with TRBJ1-1; D unresolved. Looked up from germline, CDR1 is SGDLS and CDR2 is YYNGEE. V dropped 5 bases and J dropped 7 bases, with 15 bases sitting between them. CDR3 length: 13 amino acids.

The chain carries TRBV7-6 and TRBJ2-2; 7 nucleotides align to TRBD2. The CDR3 totals 17 residues. Germline lookup yields CDR1 SGHVS and CDR2 FNYEAQ. Unmatched junction bases numbered 15, after V lost 5 bases and J lost 6 bases. Here the CDR3 reads CASSLVVLGRDPGELFF. CDR3 bases: TGTGCCAGCAGCCTTGTGGTTCTGGGGAGGGATCCCGGGGAGCTGTTTTTT.

This clone was seen a handful of times. The CDR3 here is CAWSGGTYGYTF. The CDR3 DNA reads TGTGCCTGGAGTGGCGGTACTTATGGCTACACCTTC. V and J are TRBV30 and TRBJ1-2; no firm D call. Between the trimmed V and J ends, which lost 1 base and 5 bases, there was a span of 8 bases. The CDR3 is made up of 12 amino acids. Germline values: CDR1 GTSNPN, CDR2 SVGIG (reference sequence).

The V and J genes are TRBV5-8 and TRBJ1-5; no firm D call. The V and J ends lost 4 bases and 2 bases respectively, with 19 bases between them. Germline CDR1 SGHTS, CDR2 YDEGEE. The CDR3 consists of 17 residues. The CDR3 loop reads CASSPGLARRGNQPQHF. The DNA for the CDR3 is TGTGCCAGCAGCCCAGGTTTGGCCCGGAGGGGCAATCAGCCCCAGCATTTT.

The V and J genes are TRBV18 and TRBJ1-1, with a tentative D call TRBD1 (5 bases). The CDR3 consists of 12 residues. Trimming left V 3 bases short and J 5 bases short, with 7 bases between. Germline-derived CDR1 and CDR2 are KGHSH and LQKENI. The CDR3 loop is CASSPAGTEAFF. DNA of the CDR3: TGTGCCAGCTCACCGGCAGGGACTGAAGCTTTCTTT.

This chain connects TRBV6-5 to TRBJ1-2, with a weak D call TRBD1 (6 bases). Trimming took off 4 bases at V and 2 bases at J, with 17 bases between the two ends. This CDR3 comprises 16 residues. CDR1 MNHEY and CDR2 SVGAGI come from the germline V gene. CDR3 loop: CASSSRGQTRNYGYTF. CDR3 sequence (DNA): TGTGCCAGCAGTTCCCGCGGACAGACTCGAAACTATGGCTACACCTTC.

As regards this clone: Other DNA variants within this sample encode the same CDR3. This rearrangement joins TRBV5-1 to TRBJ2-3, with 14 bases lining up with TRBD2. Germline-derived CDR1 and CDR2 are SGHRS and YFSETQ. V shed 4 bases and J 1 base; nucleotides not matched to a gene: 5. CDR3 length: 17 amino acids. This CDR3 is CASSGGLAGAGTDTQYF. The CDR3 DNA reads TGCGCCAGCAGCGGGGGACTAGCGGGAGCAGGCACAGATACGCAGTATTTT.

The genes are TRBV18 and TRBJ1-1; D is possibly TRBD1 (5 bases). The germline V gene encodes CDR1 KGHSH and CDR2 LQKENI. The CDR3 is made up of 13 amino acids. V lost 5 bases, J lost 4 bases, and 11 bases lay in between. This CDR3 reads CASSGGVVTEAFF. The CDR3 DNA sequence: TGTGCCAGCTCAGGGGGGGTGGTCACTGAAGCTTTCTTT.

The chain couples TRBV7-6 to TRBJ1-1; D is undetermined. CDR1 is SGHVS, CDR2 FNYEAQ, per germline. The CDR3 spans 13 residues. The V end was cut by 0 bases, the J end by 4 bases, with 6 bases between. CDR3 sequence reads: CASSLALSTEAFF. The DNA of the CDR3 is TGTGCCAGCAGCTTAGCGTTGAGCACTGAAGCTTTCTTT.

The table lists this clone with a count of one. The chain employs TRBV4-1 and TRBJ2-1; D gene ambiguous. The CDR3 has 15 residues. CDR1 and CDR2 (germline): MGHRA, YSYEKL. V lost 1 base, J lost 1 base, and 8 bases lay in between. The CDR3 protein is CASSQAAGSYNEQFF. The DNA for the CDR3 is TGCGCCAGCAGCCAAGCAGCAGGATCCTACAATGAGCAGTTCTTC.

The chain has TRBV6-5 and TRBJ1-5, with 9 bases that match TRBD1. V lost 5 bases to trimming and J lost 7 bases; unmatched junction nucleotides: 6. Germline V gives CDR1 MNHEY, CDR2 SVGAGI. The length of the CDR3 is 14 residues. CDR3 region: CASSAQGAGQPQHF. The CDR3 region has the DNA TGTGCCAGCAGTGCACAGGGGGCAGGGCAGCCCCAGCATTTT.

The DNA of the CDR3 is TGTGCCAGCAGCGGAACGGGGGTGCCCTACGAGCAGTACTTC. This translates into CASSGTGVPYEQYF. The chain has TRBV6-1 and TRBJ2-7; weak D call: TRBD2 (6 bases). Germline V gives CDR1 MNHNS, CDR2 SASEGT. This CDR3 is built from 14 residues. The V gene lost 6 bases and the J gene lost 2 bases, with 14 bases spanning the gap.